The T cell receptor beta chain under discussion was sequenced for a study of cytomegalovirus exposure and HLA in healthy donors. Study-wide context: A subsequent analysis stated that the 110 or so validation repertoires were run on the same platform as the approximately 700 first-cohort repertoires. Study-wide results and limits: In vitro data verified a few CMV-associated chains as specific for CMV antigens. Among TCR sequences, most were rare, though some public TCRs appeared in many donors. Cytomegalovirus-associated TCR beta chains were listed, numbering 150 to 200.

Assay used: immunoSEQ multiplex PCR; TCRdb lists only in-frame clones, some missing. The data contain 150,000 to 200,000 clones, more than 70% of them singletons. This CDR3 contains 16 residues. CDR1 and CDR2 from the germline V gene are SEHNR and FQNEAQ (reference sequence). Deletions cut 4 bases from V and 3 bases from J, with 19 bases between. Details on this clone: Its specificity is unknown.

The sequencing input was PBMCs. The chain employs TRBV7-9 and TRBJ2-7; tentatively, D is TRBD2 (6 bases). The receptor was derived from a man aged 18 to 30 in good health and CMV-seronegative. The CDR3 region is CASSSAGRDVGYEQYF. The CDR3 DNA follows: TGTGCCAGCAGCTCCGCCGGGAGAGACGTCGGCTACGAGCAGTACTTC.